This T cell receptor (beta chain) was identified in a study of T cells after yellow fever vaccination. In TCRdb, the 5' RACE reads were re-called with MiXCR into one record per CDR3 protein. The data show some 600,000 distinct CDR3 sequences, roughly 17% seen once. A few counts support this clonotype. Germline loops: CDR1 MNHEY, CDR2 SMNVEV (reference sequence). The CDR3 runs to 16 residues. The V gene end was trimmed by 3 bases and the J gene end by 3 bases; junction bases not matched to a gene: 6. This chain connects TRBV27 to TRBJ2-1, with TRBD1 matching over 9 bases. Sequences were derived from PBMCs, sampled less than 6 days after the first yellow fever vaccination. The TCR originated in a man between 18 and 35 years old who received the YFV17D yellow fever vaccine. CDR3 loop: CASSFLGQGDYNEQFF. The CDR3 coding sequence is TGTGCCAGCAGTTTTTTGGGACAGGGAGACTACAATGAGCAGTTCTTC.